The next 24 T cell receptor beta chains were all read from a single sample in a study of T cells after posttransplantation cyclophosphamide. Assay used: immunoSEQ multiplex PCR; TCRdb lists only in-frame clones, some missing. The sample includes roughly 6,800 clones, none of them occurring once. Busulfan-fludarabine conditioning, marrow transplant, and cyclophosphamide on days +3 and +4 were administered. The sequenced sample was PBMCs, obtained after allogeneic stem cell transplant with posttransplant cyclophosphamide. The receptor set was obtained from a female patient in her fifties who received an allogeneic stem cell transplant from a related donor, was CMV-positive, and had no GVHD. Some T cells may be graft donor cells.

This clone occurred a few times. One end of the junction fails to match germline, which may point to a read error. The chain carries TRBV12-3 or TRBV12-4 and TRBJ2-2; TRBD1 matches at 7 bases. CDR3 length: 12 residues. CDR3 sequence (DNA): TGTGCATCTGGCAGGGGGACCGGGCAGCTGTTTTTT. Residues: CASGRGTGQLFF.

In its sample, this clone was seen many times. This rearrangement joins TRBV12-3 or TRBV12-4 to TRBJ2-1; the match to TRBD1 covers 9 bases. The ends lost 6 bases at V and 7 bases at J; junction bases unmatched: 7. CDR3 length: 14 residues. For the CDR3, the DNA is TGTGCCAGCAGCTCACAGGGGGCGGCAAATGAGCAGTTCTTC. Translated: CASSSQGAANEQFF.

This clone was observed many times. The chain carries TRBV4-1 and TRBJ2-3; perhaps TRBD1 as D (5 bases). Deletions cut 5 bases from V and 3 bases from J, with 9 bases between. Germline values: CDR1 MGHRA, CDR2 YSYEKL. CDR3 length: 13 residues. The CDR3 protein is CASSRGQTDTQYF. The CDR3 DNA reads TGCGCCAGCAGCAGGGGTCAGACAGATACGCAGTATTTT.

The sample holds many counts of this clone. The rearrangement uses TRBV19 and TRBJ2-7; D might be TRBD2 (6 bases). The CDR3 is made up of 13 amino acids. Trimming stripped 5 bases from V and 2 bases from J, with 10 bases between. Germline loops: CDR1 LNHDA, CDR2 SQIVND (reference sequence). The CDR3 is CASSAAGPYEQYF. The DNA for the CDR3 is TGTGCCAGTAGTGCCGCGGGGCCCTACGAGCAGTACTTC.

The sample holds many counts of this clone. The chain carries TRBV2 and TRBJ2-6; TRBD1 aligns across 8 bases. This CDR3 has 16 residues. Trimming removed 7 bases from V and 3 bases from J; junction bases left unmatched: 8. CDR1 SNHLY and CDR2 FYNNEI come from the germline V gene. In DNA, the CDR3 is TGTGCCAGCACGGGCAGGGGGCTGGGTGGGGCCAACGTCCTGACTTTC. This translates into CASTGRGLGGANVLTF.

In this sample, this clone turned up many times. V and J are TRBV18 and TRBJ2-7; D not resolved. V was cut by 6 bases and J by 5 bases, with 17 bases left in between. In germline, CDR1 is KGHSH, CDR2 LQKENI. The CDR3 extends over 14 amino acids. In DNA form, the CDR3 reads TGTGCCAGCTCTCCGCCGCTAGGAACAAACGAGCAGTACTTC. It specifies CASSPPLGTNEQYF.

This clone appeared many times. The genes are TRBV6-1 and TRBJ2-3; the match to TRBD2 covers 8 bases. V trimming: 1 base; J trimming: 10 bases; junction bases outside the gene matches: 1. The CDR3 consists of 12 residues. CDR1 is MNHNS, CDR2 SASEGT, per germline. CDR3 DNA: TGTGCCAGCAGTGAAGGCGGGGGGCCGCAGTATTTT. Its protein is CASSEGGGPQYF.

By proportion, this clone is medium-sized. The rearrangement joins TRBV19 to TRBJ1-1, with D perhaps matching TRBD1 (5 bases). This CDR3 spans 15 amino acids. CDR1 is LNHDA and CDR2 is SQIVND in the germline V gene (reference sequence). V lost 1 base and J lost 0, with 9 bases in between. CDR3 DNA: TGTGCCAGTAGTATAGGAGTGGACATGAACACTGAAGCTTTCTTT. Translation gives CASSIGVDMNTEAFF.

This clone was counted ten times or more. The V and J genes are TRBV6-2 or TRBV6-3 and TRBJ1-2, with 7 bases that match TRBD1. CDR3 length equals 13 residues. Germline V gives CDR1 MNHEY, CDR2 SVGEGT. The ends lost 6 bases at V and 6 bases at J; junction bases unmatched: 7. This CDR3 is CASRTQGIHGYTF. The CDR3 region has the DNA TGTGCCAGCAGAACACAGGGGATACATGGCTACACCTTC.

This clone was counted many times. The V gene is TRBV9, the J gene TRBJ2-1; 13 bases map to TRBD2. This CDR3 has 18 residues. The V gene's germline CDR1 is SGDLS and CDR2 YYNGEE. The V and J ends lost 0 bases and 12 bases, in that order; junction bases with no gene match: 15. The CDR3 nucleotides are TGTGCCAGCAGCGTAGGTCAGGGGCCGGGACTAGCGGGATCGCGGCAGTTCTTC. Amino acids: CASSVGQGPGLAGSRQFF.

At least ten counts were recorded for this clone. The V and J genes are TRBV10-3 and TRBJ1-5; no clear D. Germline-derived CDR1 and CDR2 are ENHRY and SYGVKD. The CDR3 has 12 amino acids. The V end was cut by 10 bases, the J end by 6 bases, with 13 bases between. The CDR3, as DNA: TGTGCCACGAGAGAGGTTGGTCAGCCCCAGCATTTT. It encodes CATREVGQPQHF.

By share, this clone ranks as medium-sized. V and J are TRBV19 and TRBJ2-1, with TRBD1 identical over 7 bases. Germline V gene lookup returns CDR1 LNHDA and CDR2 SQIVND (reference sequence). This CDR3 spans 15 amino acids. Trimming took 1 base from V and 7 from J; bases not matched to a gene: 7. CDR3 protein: CASSIGRQGRNEQFF. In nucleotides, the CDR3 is TGTGCCAGTAGTATAGGTAGACAGGGAAGAAATGAGCAGTTCTTC.

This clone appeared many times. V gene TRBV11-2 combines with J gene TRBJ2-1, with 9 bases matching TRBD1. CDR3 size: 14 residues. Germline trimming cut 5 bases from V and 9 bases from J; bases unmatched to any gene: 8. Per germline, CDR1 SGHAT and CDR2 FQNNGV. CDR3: CASSLPRQGGEQFF. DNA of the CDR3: TGTGCCAGCAGCCTGCCCAGACAGGGGGGTGAGCAGTTCTTC.

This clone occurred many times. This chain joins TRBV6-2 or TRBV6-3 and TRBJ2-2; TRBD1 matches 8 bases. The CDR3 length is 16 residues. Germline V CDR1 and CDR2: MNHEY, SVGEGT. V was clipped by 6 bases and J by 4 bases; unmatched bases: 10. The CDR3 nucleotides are TGTGCCAGCAGCCAGGACAGGGCTGGCCGCACCGGGGAGCTGTTTTTT. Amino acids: CASSQDRAGRTGELFF.

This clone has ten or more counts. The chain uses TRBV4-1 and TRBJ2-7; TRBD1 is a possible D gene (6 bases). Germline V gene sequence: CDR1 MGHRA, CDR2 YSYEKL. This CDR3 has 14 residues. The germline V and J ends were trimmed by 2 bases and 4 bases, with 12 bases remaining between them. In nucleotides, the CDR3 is TGCGCCAGCAGCCAACAACCCGGGACATACGAGCAGTACTTC. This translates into CASSQQPGTYEQYF.

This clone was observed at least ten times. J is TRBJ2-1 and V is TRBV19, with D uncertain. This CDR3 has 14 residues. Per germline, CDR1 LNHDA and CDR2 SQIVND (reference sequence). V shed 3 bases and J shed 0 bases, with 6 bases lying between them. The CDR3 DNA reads TGTGCCAGTAGTATTCAGAGCTCCTACAATGAGCAGTTCTTC. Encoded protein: CASSIQSSYNEQFF.

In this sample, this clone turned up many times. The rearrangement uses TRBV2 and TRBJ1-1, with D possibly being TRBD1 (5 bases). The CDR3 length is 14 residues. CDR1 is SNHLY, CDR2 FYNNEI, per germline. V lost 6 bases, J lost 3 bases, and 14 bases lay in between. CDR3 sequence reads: CASSGSREDTEAFF. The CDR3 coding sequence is TGTGCCAGCAGCGGTTCCAGGGAGGACACTGAAGCTTTCTTT.

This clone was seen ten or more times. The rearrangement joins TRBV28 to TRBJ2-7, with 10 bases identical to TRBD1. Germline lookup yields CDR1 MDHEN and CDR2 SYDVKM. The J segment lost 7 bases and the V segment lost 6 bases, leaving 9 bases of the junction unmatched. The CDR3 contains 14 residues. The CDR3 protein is CASSSPGQGWEQYF. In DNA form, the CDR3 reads TGTGCCAGCAGCTCCCCGGGACAGGGGTGGGAGCAGTACTTC. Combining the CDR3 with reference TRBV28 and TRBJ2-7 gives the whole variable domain DVKVTQSSRYLVKRTGEKVFLECVQDMDHENMFWYRQDPGLGLRLIYFSYDVKMKEKGDIPEGYSVSREKKERFSLILESASTNQTSMYLCASSSPGQGWEQYFGPGTRLTVT.

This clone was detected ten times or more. CDR3 sequence (DNA): TGTGCCAGCAACAGGGGTGGTAGAGACGAGCAGTACTTC. This encodes CASNRGGRDEQYF. The V gene is TRBV7-6, the J gene TRBJ2-7, with 7 positions matching TRBD1. Germline loops: CDR1 SGHVS, CDR2 FNYEAQ. The junction had 8 bases not matched to a gene; V was cut back by 7 bases and J by 5 bases. The CDR3 is 13 amino acids.

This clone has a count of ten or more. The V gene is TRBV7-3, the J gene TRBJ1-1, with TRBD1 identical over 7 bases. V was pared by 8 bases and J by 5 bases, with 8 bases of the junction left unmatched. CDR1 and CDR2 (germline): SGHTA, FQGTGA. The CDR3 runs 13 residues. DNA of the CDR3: TGTGCCAGCCACGTGGACAGGACGACTGAAGCTTTCTTT. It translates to CASHVDRTTEAFF.

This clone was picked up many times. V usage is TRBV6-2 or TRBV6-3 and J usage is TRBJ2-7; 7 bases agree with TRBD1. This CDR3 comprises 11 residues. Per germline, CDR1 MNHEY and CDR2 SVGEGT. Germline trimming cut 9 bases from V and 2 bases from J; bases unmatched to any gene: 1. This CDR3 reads CASTGAYEQYF. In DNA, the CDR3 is TGTGCCAGTACAGGGGCCTACGAGCAGTACTTC.

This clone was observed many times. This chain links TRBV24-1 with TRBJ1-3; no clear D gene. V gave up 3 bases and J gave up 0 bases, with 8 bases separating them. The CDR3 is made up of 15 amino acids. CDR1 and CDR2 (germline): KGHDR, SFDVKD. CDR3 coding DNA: TGTGCCACCAGTGATAATACTCTCTCTGGAAACACCATATATTTT. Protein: CATSDNTLSGNTIYF.

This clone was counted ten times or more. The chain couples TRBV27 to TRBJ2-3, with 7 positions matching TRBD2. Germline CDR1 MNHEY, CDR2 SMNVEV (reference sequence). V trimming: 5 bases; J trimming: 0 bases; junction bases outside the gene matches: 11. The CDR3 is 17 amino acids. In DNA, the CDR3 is TGTGCCAGCAGTCCCCGACTAGCACTCACTAGCACAGATACGCAGTATTTT. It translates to CASSPRLALTSTDTQYF.

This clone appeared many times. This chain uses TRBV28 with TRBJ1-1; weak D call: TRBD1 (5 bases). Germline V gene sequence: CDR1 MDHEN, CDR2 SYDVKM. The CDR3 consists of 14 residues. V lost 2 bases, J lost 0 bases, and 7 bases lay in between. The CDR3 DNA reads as TGTGCCAGCAGTTTACAGGGTATGAACACTGAAGCTTTCTTT. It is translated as CASSLQGMNTEAFF.